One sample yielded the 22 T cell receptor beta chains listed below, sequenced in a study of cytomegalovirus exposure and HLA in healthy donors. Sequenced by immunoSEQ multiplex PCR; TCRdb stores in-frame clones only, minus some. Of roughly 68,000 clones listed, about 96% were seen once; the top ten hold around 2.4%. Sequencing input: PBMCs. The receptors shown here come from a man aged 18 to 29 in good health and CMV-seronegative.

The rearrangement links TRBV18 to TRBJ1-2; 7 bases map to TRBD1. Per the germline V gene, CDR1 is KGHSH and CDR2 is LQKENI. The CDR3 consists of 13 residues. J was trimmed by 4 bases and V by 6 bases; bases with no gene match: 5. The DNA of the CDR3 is TGTGCCAGCTCCCCGTCAGGGGGCTATGGCTACACCTTC. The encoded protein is CASSPSGGYGYTF.

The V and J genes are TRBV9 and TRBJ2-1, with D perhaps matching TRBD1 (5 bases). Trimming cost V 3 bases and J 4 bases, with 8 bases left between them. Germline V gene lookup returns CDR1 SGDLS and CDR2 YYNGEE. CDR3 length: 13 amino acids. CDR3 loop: CASSEQVYNEQFF. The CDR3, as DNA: TGTGCCAGCAGCGAACAGGTTTACAATGAGCAGTTCTTC.

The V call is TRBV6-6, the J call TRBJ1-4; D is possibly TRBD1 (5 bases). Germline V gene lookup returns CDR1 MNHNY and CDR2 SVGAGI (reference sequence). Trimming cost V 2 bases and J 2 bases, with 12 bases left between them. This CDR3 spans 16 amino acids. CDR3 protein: CASSYRGGDTNEKLFF. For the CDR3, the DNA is TGTGCCAGCAGTTACAGGGGAGGGGATACTAATGAAAAACTGTTTTTT.

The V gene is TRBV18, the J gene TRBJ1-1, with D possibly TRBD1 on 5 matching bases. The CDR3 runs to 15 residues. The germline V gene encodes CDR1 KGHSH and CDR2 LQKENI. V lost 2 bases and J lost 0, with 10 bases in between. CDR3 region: CASSPKGAMNTEAFF. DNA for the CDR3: TGTGCCAGCTCACCAAAAGGGGCCATGAACACTGAAGCTTTCTTT.

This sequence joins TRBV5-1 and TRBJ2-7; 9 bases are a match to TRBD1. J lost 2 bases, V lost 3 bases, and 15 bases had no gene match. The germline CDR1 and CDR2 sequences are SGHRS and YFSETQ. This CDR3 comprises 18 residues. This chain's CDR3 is CASSSGPGGQGKTYEQYF. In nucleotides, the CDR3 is TGCGCCAGCAGCTCCGGTCCGGGGGGACAGGGAAAAACCTACGAGCAGTACTTC.

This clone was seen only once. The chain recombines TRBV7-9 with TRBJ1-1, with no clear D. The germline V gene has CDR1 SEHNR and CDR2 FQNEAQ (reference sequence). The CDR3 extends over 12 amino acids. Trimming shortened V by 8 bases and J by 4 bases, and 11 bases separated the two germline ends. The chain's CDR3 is CASVGSGTEAFF. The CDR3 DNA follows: TGTGCCAGCGTTGGGTCGGGCACTGAAGCTTTCTTT.

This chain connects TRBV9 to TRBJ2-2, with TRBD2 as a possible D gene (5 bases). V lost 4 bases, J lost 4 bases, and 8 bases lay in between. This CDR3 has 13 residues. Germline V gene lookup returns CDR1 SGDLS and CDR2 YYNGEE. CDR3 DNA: TGTGCCAGCAGCCCCGAGGGCACCGGGGAGCTGTTTTTT. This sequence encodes CASSPEGTGELFF. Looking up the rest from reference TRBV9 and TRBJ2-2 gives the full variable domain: DSGVTQTPKHLITATGQRVTLRCSPRSGDLSVYWYQQSLDQGLQFLIQYYNGEERAKGNILERFSAQQFPDLHSELNLSSLELGDSALYFCASSPEGTGELFFGEGSRLTVL.

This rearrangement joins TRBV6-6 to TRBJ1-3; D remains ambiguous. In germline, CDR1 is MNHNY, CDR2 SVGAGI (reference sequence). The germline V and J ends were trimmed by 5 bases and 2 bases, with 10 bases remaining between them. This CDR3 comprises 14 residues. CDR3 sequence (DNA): TGTGCCAGCAGTCCCCAGGTGACTGGAAACACCATATATTTT. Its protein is CASSPQVTGNTIYF.

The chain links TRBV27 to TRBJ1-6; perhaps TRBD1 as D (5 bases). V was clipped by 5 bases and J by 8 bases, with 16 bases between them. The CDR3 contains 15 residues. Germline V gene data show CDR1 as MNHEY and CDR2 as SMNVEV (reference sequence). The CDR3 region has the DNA TGTGCCAGCAGTGCTACCGGGACTGATTATTCACCCCTCCACTTT. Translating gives CASSATGTDYSPLHF.

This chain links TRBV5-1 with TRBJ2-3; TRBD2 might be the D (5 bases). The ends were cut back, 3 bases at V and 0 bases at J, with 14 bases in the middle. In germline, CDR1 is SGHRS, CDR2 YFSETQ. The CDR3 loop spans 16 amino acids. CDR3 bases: TGCGCCAGCAGCTACTCAGCGGAGTCTAGCACAGATACGCAGTATTTT. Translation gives CASSYSAESSTDTQYF.

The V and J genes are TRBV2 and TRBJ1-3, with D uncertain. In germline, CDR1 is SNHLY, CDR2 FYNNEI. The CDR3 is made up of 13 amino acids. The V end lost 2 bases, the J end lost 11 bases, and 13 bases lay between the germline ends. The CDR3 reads CASSEPPATAIYF. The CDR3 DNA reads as TGTGCCAGCAGTGAACCGCCCGCAACGGCCATATATTTT.

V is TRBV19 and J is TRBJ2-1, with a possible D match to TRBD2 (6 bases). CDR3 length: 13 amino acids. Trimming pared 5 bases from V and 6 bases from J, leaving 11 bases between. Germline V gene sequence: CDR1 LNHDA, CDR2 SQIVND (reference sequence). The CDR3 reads CASSPQGGNEQFF. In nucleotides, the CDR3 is TGTGCCAGTAGTCCTCAGGGAGGCAATGAGCAGTTCTTC.

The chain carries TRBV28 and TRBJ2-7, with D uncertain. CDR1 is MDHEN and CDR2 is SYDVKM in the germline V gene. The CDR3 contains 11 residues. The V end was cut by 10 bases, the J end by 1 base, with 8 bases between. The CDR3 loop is CATARSYEQYF. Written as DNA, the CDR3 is TGTGCCACCGCCAGGTCCTACGAGCAGTACTTC.

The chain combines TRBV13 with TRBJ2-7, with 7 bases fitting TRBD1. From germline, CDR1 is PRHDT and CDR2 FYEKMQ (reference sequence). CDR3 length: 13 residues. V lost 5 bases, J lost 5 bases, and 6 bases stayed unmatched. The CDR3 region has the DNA TGTGCCAGCAGCATGACAGGGACGAACGAGCAGTACTTC. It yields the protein CASSMTGTNEQYF.

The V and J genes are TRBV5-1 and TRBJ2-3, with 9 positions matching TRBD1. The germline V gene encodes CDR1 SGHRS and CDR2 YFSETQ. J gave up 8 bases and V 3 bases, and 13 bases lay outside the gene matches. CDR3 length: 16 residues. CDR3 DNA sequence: TGCGCCAGCAGCTCTACCTCGGGACAGGGAATCGGTACGCAGTATTTT. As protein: CASSSTSGQGIGTQYF.

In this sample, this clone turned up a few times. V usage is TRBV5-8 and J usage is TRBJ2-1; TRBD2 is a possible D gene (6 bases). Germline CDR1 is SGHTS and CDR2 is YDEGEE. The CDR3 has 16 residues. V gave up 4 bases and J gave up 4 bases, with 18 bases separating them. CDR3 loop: CASSLGLGGAYNEQFF. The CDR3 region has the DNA TGTGCCAGCAGCCTCGGACTGGGCGGGGCATACAATGAGCAGTTCTTC.

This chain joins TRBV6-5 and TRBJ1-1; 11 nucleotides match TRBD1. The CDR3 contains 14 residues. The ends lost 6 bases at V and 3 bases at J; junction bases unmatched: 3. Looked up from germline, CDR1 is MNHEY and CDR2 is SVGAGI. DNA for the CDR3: TGTGCCAGCAGGGACAGGGGGCTTTACACTGAAGCTTTCTTT. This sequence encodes CASRDRGLYTEAFF.

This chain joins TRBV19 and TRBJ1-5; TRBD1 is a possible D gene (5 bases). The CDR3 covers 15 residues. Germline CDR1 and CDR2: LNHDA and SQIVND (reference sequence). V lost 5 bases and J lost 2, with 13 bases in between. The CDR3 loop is CASSPVDSRNQPQHF. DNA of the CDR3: TGTGCCAGTAGTCCGGTAGACAGCCGCAATCAGCCCCAGCATTTT.

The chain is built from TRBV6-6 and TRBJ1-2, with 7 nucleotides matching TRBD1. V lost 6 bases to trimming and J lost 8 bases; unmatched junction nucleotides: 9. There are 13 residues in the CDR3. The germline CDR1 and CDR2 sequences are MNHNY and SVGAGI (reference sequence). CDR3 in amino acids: CASSKTGSWGYTF. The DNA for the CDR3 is TGTGCCAGCAGCAAGACAGGGTCTTGGGGCTACACCTTC.

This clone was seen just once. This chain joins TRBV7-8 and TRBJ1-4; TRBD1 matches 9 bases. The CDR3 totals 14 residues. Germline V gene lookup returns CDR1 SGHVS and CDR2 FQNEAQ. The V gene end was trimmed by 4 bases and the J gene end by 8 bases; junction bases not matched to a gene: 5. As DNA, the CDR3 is TGTGCCAGCAGCTCTGACAGGGGGGGAGAAAAACTGTTTTTT. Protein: CASSSDRGGEKLFF.

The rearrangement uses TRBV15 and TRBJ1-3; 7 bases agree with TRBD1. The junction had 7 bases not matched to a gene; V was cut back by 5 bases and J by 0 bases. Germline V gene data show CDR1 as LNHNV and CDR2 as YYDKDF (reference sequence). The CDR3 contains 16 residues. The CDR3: CATSFRTGTSGNTIYF. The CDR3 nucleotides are TGTGCCACCAGCTTCAGGACAGGAACCTCTGGAAACACCATATATTTT.

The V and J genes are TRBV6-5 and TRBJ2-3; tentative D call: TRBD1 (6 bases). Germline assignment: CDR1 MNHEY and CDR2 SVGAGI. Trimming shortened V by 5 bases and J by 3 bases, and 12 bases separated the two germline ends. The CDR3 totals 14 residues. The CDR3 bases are TGTGCCAGCAGTCCCCAGGGGAGAACAGATACGCAGTATTTT. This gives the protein CASSPQGRTDTQYF.